The 23 T cell receptor beta chains in this list originate from one sample, sequenced in a study of response to subunit inactivated influenza vaccine. MiXCR, run by TCRdb on the RT-PCR reads, gives a single entry per CDR3 protein. Among around 180,000 distinct CDR3 sequences, about 9.3% were seen once, and the ten largest hold approximately 10%. This material consisted of non-naive T cells sorted from PBMCs, taken on the day of vaccination. These receptors came from a man over 45 who received an inactivated influenza vaccine.

This clonotype was counted between two and nine times. The V call is TRBV4-2, the J call TRBJ1-1, with D possibly being TRBD1 (5 bases). Looked up from germline, CDR1 is LGHNA and CDR2 is YNFKEQ. V was clipped by 1 base and J by 10 bases, with 16 bases between them. This CDR3 region has 14 residues. CDR3 protein: CASSQGLTEGLAFF. The CDR3 nucleotides are TGTGCCAGCAGCCAAGGTCTGACAGAGGGTTTAGCTTTCTTT.

This rearrangement joins TRBV5-1 to TRBJ2-3; perhaps D is TRBD1 or TRBD2 (6 bases each). The CDR3 length is 16 residues. The V and J ends lost 7 bases and 4 bases respectively, with 22 bases between them. Germline assignment: CDR1 SGHRS and CDR2 YFSETQ. The CDR3 protein is CASQLSGAGGADTQYF. The CDR3 region has the DNA TGCGCCAGCCAACTGTCGGGGGCCGGTGGTGCAGATACGCAGTATTTT.

The rearrangement links TRBV3-1 to TRBJ2-7; TRBD2 matches 8 bases. Unmatched junction bases numbered 13, after V lost 3 bases and J lost 6 bases. The CDR3 contains 16 residues. Per the germline V gene, CDR1 is LGHDT and CDR2 is YNNKEL (reference sequence). CDR3 residues: CASSHTGLSGRGEQYF. CDR3 nucleotides: TGTGCCAGCAGCCATACGGGGCTAAGCGGGAGAGGCGAGCAGTACTTC.

This clonotype has a handful of counts. Here the CDR3 DNA reads TGTGCCAGCAGCTCATTGGGGGCAGGGACCGGGGAGCTGTTTTTT. Translation gives CASSSLGAGTGELFF. This chain connects TRBV7-2 to TRBJ2-2; D is perhaps TRBD1 (6 bases). The V end was cut by 4 bases, the J end by 5 bases, with 14 bases between. This CDR3 has 15 amino acids. CDR1 is SGHTA and CDR2 is FQGNSA in the germline V gene.

This clonotype was seen a handful of times. V and J are TRBV7-2 and TRBJ2-7, with D hard to call. This CDR3 region has 16 residues. Germline V CDR1 and CDR2: SGHTA, FQGNSA. V lost 5 bases and J 2 bases, leaving 19 bases between the germline ends. CDR3 in amino acids: CASSPLGRSAPYEQYF. The DNA for the CDR3 is TGTGCCAGCAGCCCTCTCGGGCGGAGTGCTCCCTACGAGCAGTACTTC.

In this sample, this clonotype turned up a few times. This sequence joins TRBV19 and TRBJ2-7; D remains unclear. V was cut by 2 bases and J by 4 bases, with 15 bases left in between. Per the germline V gene, CDR1 is LNHDA and CDR2 is SQIVND (reference sequence). The CDR3 runs 15 residues. The CDR3 spells CASSISGIPSYEQYF. Here the CDR3 DNA reads TGTGCCAGTAGTATATCTGGGATACCGTCGTACGAGCAGTACTTC.

The table lists this clonotype with a count of one. V and J are TRBV4-3 and TRBJ1-6; 7 nucleotides agree with TRBD1. The J segment lost 12 bases and the V segment lost 0 bases, leaving 20 bases of the junction unmatched. The germline V gene encodes CDR1 LGHNA and CDR2 YSLEER. CDR3 length: 19 residues. The DNA for the CDR3 is TGCGCCAGCAGCCAAGATCCGGGCAGGGGGATGGGATTCGGTTTACCCCTCCACTTT. Its translation is CASSQDPGRGMGFGLPLHF.

The chain combines TRBV2 with TRBJ2-3; no clear D. Trimming took off 7 bases at V and 5 bases at J, with 7 bases between the two ends. Germline values: CDR1 SNHLY, CDR2 FYNNEI. This CDR3 is 11 amino acids long. The CDR3 sequence: CASIFEDTQYF. The CDR3 region has the DNA TGTGCCAGCATTTTCGAAGATACGCAGTATTTT.

With regard to this clonotype: It may be a read error: a sequence one base away is much more abundant. The rearrangement links TRBV27 to TRBJ2-5, with a possible D match to TRBD2 (5 bases). From germline, CDR1 is MNHEY and CDR2 SMNVEV (reference sequence). CDR3 length: 15 residues. CDR3 in amino acids: CTSSPTSAGLETQYF. DNA for the CDR3: TGTACCAGCAGTCCCACCAGTGCGGGTTTAGAGACCCAGTACTTC.

This clonotype showed up just a few times. The V gene is TRBV28, the J gene TRBJ1-5, with D unresolved. Trimming pared 7 bases from V and 6 bases from J, leaving 16 bases between. The CDR3 extends over 14 amino acids. CDR1 and CDR2 from the germline V gene are MDHEN and SYDVKM. CDR3 region: CASTLRAGIQPQHF. In nucleotides, the CDR3 is TGTGCCAGCACCCTCCGGGCGGGGATTCAGCCCCAGCATTTT.

This sequence joins TRBV5-6 and TRBJ1-1; no definite D call. Trimming removed 1 base from V and 12 bases from J, with 10 bases in between. CDR3 length equals 11 residues. Germline V gene sequence: CDR1 SGHDT, CDR2 YYEEEE. CDR3 amino acids: CASSLNRRSFF. CDR3 in DNA: TGTGCCAGCAGCTTGAATCGACGATCTTTCTTT. Full variable domain (outside the CDR3, taken from reference TRBV5-6 and TRBJ1-1): DAGVTQSPTHLIKTRGQQVTLRCSPKSGHDTVSWYQQALGQGPQFIFQYYEEEERQRGNFPDRFSGHQFPNYSSELNVNALLLGDSALYLCASSLNRRSFFGQGTRLTVV.

This clonotype was recorded a few times. V and J are TRBV6-2 or TRBV6-3 and TRBJ1-1; D possibly corresponds to TRBD1 (5 bases). The CDR3 contains 13 residues. Per germline, CDR1 MNHEY and CDR2 SVGEGT. Trimming removed 7 bases from V and 1 base from J, with 10 bases in between. CDR3 nucleotides: TGTGCCAGCATTGACCAGGGGAACACTGAAGCTTTCTTT. It specifies CASIDQGNTEAFF.

This rearrangement joins TRBV7-8 to TRBJ2-3; D is uncertain. The CDR3 covers 14 residues. V lost 0 bases to trimming and J lost 3 bases, with 7 bases between them. From germline, CDR1 is SGHVS and CDR2 FQNEAQ. CDR3 residues: CASSLAGFTDTQYF. The CDR3 bases are TGTGCCAGCAGCTTAGCGGGGTTTACAGATACGCAGTATTTT. Full variable domain (rest looked up from reference TRBV7-8 and TRBJ2-3): GAGVSQSPRYKVAKRGQDVALRCDPISGHVSLFWYQQALGQGPEFLTYFQNEAQLDKSGLPSDRFFAERPEGSVSTLKIQRTQQEDSAVYLCASSLAGFTDTQYFGPGTRLTVL.

The rearrangement links TRBV9 to TRBJ2-5; possible D gene TRBD1, 5 bases. Germline V CDR1 and CDR2: SGDLS, YYNGEE. The CDR3 length is 12 residues. The V and J ends lost 0 bases and 5 bases respectively, with 5 bases between them. CDR3 in amino acids: CASSVDRETQYF. The CDR3, as DNA: TGTGCCAGCAGCGTAGACAGGGAGACCCAGTACTTC.

This clonotype was seen a handful of times. For the CDR3, the DNA is TGCGCCAGCAGCCCCTGGGGGGGAGAAGGCACTGAAGCTTTCTTT. It is translated as CASSPWGGEGTEAFF. This chain joins TRBV5-1 and TRBJ1-1; the D gene is possibly TRBD1 (5 bases). The V end lost 4 bases, the J end lost 4 bases, and 17 bases lay between the germline ends. The CDR3 is 15 residues long. The germline V gene has CDR1 SGHRS and CDR2 YFSETQ. Filled out from reference TRBV5-1 and TRBJ1-1, the complete variable domain reads KAGVTQTPRYLIKTRGQQVTLSCSPISGHRSVSWYQQTPGQGLQFLFEYFSETQRNKGNFPGRFSGRQFSNSRSEMNVSTLELGDSALYLCASSPWGGEGTEAFFGQGTRLTVV.

The chain is built from TRBV5-1 and TRBJ1-2, with TRBD1 matching 8 bases. Trimming removed 7 bases from V and 2 bases from J; junction bases left unmatched: 7. Germline CDR1 SGHRS, CDR2 YFSETQ. This CDR3 has 14 amino acids. The CDR3 region has the DNA TGCGCCAGCGGTCCCAGGACAGGGAACTATGGCTACACCTTC. Protein product: CASGPRTGNYGYTF.

The chain employs TRBV7-2 and TRBJ2-5, with unresolved D. V was pared by 4 bases and J by 5 bases, with 8 bases between. Germline V CDR1 and CDR2: SGHTA, FQGNSA. This CDR3 contains 12 residues. DNA for the CDR3: TGTGCCAGCAGCTATAATCTGGAGACCCAGTACTTC. Protein: CASSYNLETQYF.

The chain carries TRBV19 and TRBJ2-2, with 12 bases that match TRBD2. CDR1 is LNHDA, CDR2 SQIVND, per germline (reference sequence). Unmatched junction bases numbered 0, after V lost 6 bases and J lost 4 bases. There are 14 residues in the CDR3. The CDR3 nucleotides read TGTGCCAGTAGGGGACTAGCGGGCACCGGGGAGCTGTTTTTT. Protein: CASRGLAGTGELFF.

This clonotype was counted a few times. The genes are TRBV6-5 and TRBJ2-1, with TRBD1 matching over 9 bases. The CDR3 spans 14 residues. V was clipped by 4 bases and J by 6 bases; unmatched bases: 4. The germline CDR1 and CDR2 sequences are MNHEY and SVGAGI. CDR3 DNA sequence: TGTGCCAGCAGTTGGGACAGGGTGAGCAATGAGCAGTTCTTC. It is translated as CASSWDRVSNEQFF.

The sample holds many counts of this clonotype. The rearrangement joins TRBV11-2 to TRBJ2-5; weak D call: TRBD2 (5 bases). Deletions cut 2 bases from V and 7 bases from J, with 8 bases between. The germline CDR1 and CDR2 sequences are SGHAT and FQNNGV. CDR3 size: 12 residues. The CDR3 reads CASSLLEGTQYF. The CDR3 nucleotides are TGTGCCAGCAGCTTACTAGAGGGGACCCAGTACTTC.

The chain recombines TRBV5-6 with TRBJ2-7; possibly TRBD1 for D (5 bases). Germline-derived CDR1 and CDR2 are SGHDT and YYEEEE. The CDR3 extends over 13 amino acids. V lost 2 bases to trimming and J lost 6 bases, with 12 bases between them. DNA of the CDR3: TGTGCCAGCAGCTTCCAGGGTACTGTCGAGCAGTACTTC. Protein: CASSFQGTVEQYF. Based on the CDR3 plus reference TRBV5-6 and TRBJ2-7, the full variable domain is DAGVTQSPTHLIKTRGQQVTLRCSPKSGHDTVSWYQQALGQGPQFIFQYYEEEERQRGNFPDRFSGHQFPNYSSELNVNALLLGDSALYLCASSFQGTVEQYFGPGTRLTVT.

This clonotype was observed many times. This chain links TRBV27 with TRBJ2-7, with D perhaps matching TRBD2 (5 bases). In germline, CDR1 is MNHEY, CDR2 SMNVEV (reference sequence). V lost 5 bases to trimming and J lost 6 bases, with 17 bases between them. The CDR3 covers 14 residues. This CDR3 is CASSAERWGSEQYF. CDR3 nucleotide sequence: TGTGCCAGCAGTGCCGAGCGGTGGGGTAGCGAGCAGTACTTC.

This clonotype was seen ten or more times. The rearrangement uses TRBV5-1 and TRBJ2-5; D is unresolved. Trimming removed 4 bases at V and 3 bases at J, with 10 bases between. Germline V lookup: CDR1 SGHRS, CDR2 YFSETQ. The CDR3 sequence is 13 residues long. The CDR3 is CASSRSREETQYF. DNA of the CDR3: TGCGCCAGCAGCAGAAGTCGAGAAGAGACCCAGTACTTC.